The 14 T cell receptor beta chains below come from one sample, sequenced in a study of T-cell reconstitution after alpha-beta-depleted transplantation in children. TCRbeta library preparation incorporated unique molecular identifiers. TCRdb itself ran the PCR reads through MiXCR, one entry per CDR3 protein. The sample includes around 800,000 distinct CDR3 sequences, 15% to 20% of them seen just once. Material: PBMCs, mostly from graft donor cells, obtained 360 days after TCRalphabeta/CD19-depleted stem cell transplant. These receptors were collected from a male patient aged 10 to 17 who had a stem cell transplant for acute lymphoblastic leukemia, so the T cells may come from the graft donor.

This clonotype showed up just a few times. The rearrangement joins TRBV5-1 to TRBJ2-3; 7 positions agree with TRBD2. V trimming: 4 bases; J trimming: 6 bases; junction bases outside the gene matches: 8. The CDR3 length is 14 residues. Germline V lookup: CDR1 SGHRS, CDR2 YFSETQ. As DNA, the CDR3 is TGCGCCAGCAGCAGGAGCGGGATAAAGGATACGCAGTATTTT. This translates into CASSRSGIKDTQYF.

The CDR3 sequence: CASSPGTGKQPQHF. In DNA form, the CDR3 reads TGCGCCAGCAGCCCTGGGACCGGGAAGCAGCCCCAGCATTTT. The chain carries TRBV4-1 and TRBJ1-5, with D perhaps TRBD1 (5 bases). The CDR3 length is 14 residues. V dropped 4 bases and J dropped 7 bases, with 14 bases sitting between them. CDR1 and CDR2 from the germline V gene are MGHRA and YSYEKL.

This clonotype showed up many times. The junction departs from germline at one end; a sequencing error may be responsible. V and J are TRBV6-2 or TRBV6-3 and TRBJ2-1; tentatively, D is TRBD1 or TRBD2 (5 bases each). There are 14 residues in the CDR3. The germline gives CDR1 MNHEY, CDR2 SVGEGT. The chain's CDR3 is CAISSVQGYNEQFF. The CDR3 nucleotides are TGTGCCATCAGTAGCGTGCAGGGCTACAATGAGCAGTTCTTC.

The chain employs TRBV12-3 or TRBV12-4 and TRBJ2-7, with 7 bases matching TRBD1. The CDR3 has 14 amino acids. Trimming took 4 bases from V and 5 from J; bases not matched to a gene: 8. The CDR3 protein is CASSSVTGRHEQYF. As DNA, the CDR3 is TGTGCCAGCAGTTCGGTGACAGGGAGACACGAGCAGTACTTC.

This clonotype was picked up many times. The chain couples TRBV12-3 or TRBV12-4 to TRBJ2-7; D might be TRBD1 or TRBD2, each matching 6 bases. The CDR3 extends over 17 amino acids. V lost 2 bases and J lost 2, with 19 bases in between. The CDR3: CASSLWRGQTGPYEQYF. The CDR3 DNA is TGTGCCAGCAGTTTATGGAGGGGCCAAACAGGGCCCTACGAGCAGTACTTC.

This clonotype was seen many times. The chain joins TRBV29-1 to TRBJ1-5; tentative D call: TRBD1 (6 bases). Per germline, CDR1 SQVTM and CDR2 ANQGSEA. Trimming left V 8 bases short and J 4 bases short, with 15 bases between. The CDR3 runs 13 residues. CDR3 sequence reads: CSTLQGTNQPQHF. CDR3 DNA sequence: TGCAGCACTCTACAGGGAACAAATCAGCCCCAGCATTTT.

The rearrangement links TRBV20-1 to TRBJ2-5; the D gene is possibly TRBD2 (6 bases). With 6 bases removed from V and 2 bases from J, the gap between germline ends came to 16 bases. This CDR3 has 14 residues. From germline, CDR1 is DFQATT and CDR2 SNEGSKA (reference sequence). Here the CDR3 DNA reads TGCAGTGCCAATGGGGGAGGCGTTCAAGAGACCCAGTACTTC. Protein: CSANGGGVQETQYF.

This clonotype has a count of ten or more. The chain carries TRBV29-1 and TRBJ2-7; tentative D call: TRBD2 (5 bases). V dropped 7 bases and J dropped 7 bases, with 17 bases sitting between them. Germline CDR1 and CDR2: SQVTM and ANQGSEA. CDR3 size: 12 residues. The CDR3 sequence is CSARIREREQYF. The CDR3 region has the DNA TGCAGCGCTCGGATCCGGGAAAGGGAGCAGTACTTC.

J is TRBJ2-3 and V is TRBV29-1; D not resolved. The CDR3 runs 13 residues. CDR1 is SQVTM and CDR2 is ANQGSEA in the germline V gene. Deletions cut 3 bases from V and 3 bases from J, with 10 bases between. The DNA for the CDR3 is TGCAGCGTTGACACAGCTCTTACAGATACGCAGTATTTT. It codes for CSVDTALTDTQYF.

The rearrangement uses TRBV20-1 and TRBJ2-7; 10 bases agree with TRBD1. The CDR3 extends over 12 amino acids. In germline, CDR1 is DFQATT, CDR2 SNEGSKA (reference sequence). J gave up 2 bases and V 6 bases, and 1 base lay outside the gene matches. DNA of the CDR3: TGCAGTGCCGGGACAGGGGCCTACGAGCAGTACTTC. This sequence encodes CSAGTGAYEQYF.

The chain combines TRBV20-1 with TRBJ1-1; D call uncertain. The V gene's germline CDR1 is DFQATT and CDR2 SNEGSKA (reference sequence). With 6 bases removed from V and 0 bases from J, the gap between germline ends came to 11 bases. This CDR3 contains 13 residues. The CDR3 DNA is TGCAGTGCCGGACCGGGGATGAACACTGAAGCTTTCTTT. It specifies CSAGPGMNTEAFF.

The V and J genes are TRBV20-1 and TRBJ2-7, with TRBD2 matching over 9 bases. V shed 1 base and J 4 bases; nucleotides not matched to a gene: 5. Germline V CDR1 and CDR2: DFQATT, SNEGSKA (reference sequence). This CDR3 has 14 amino acids. DNA of the CDR3: TGCAGTGCTAGAGTGGCTAGCGGGATATACGAGCAGTACTTC. Translated, it gives CSARVASGIYEQYF.

In its sample, this clonotype was seen many times. V and J are TRBV15 and TRBJ2-7; D may be TRBD1 or TRBD2 (5 bases each). This CDR3 contains 14 residues. Germline V gene lookup returns CDR1 LNHNV and CDR2 YYDKDF (reference sequence). V lost 5 bases and J lost 2, with 13 bases in between. Written as DNA, the CDR3 is TGTGCCACCAGCGTAACGAGGGGACCCTACGAGCAGTACTTC. This encodes CATSVTRGPYEQYF.

This clonotype showed up many times. The CDR3 here is CATSRDKGYEQYF. Written as DNA, the CDR3 is TGTGCCACCAGCAGAGATAAGGGTTACGAGCAGTACTTC. The genes are TRBV15 and TRBJ2-7; D is uncertain. The V gene's germline CDR1 is LNHNV and CDR2 YYDKDF (reference sequence). Trimming took off 0 bases at V and 4 bases at J, with 7 bases between the two ends. The CDR3 runs 13 residues.